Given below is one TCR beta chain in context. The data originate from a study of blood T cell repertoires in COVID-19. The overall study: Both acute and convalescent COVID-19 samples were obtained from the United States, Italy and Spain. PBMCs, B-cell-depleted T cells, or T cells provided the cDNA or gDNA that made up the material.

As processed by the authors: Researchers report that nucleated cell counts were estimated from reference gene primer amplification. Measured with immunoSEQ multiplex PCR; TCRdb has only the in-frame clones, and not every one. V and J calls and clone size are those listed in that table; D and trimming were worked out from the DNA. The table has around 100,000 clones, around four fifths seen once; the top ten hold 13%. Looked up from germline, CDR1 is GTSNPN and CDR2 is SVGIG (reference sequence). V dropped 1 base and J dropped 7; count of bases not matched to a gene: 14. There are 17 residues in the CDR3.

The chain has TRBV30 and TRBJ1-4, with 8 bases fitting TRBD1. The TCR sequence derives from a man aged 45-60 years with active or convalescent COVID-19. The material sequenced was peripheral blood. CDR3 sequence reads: CAWSAPGGQGFGEKLFF. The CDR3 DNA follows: TGTGCCTGGAGTGCACCAGGGGGCCAAGGGTTTGGTGAAAAACTGTTTTTT.